The entry below describes one T cell receptor beta chain. Its antigen is currently unknown. This CDR3 spans 16 amino acids. Germline V CDR1 and CDR2: SQVTM, ANQGSEA. V was clipped by 7 bases and J by 4 bases; unmatched bases: 12. This sample was included in a study of CD8+CD57+ T cells in acquired aplastic anemia. Before being chosen for sequencing, patients had shown CD8+CD57+ cell expansion by flow cytometry. Untreated patients provided the blood samples, with no therapy given before sampling. Study-level findings and limits: Researchers report that some 31 CD8+ CDR3 sequences appeared in both patients and controls.

CDR3 and TCR beta VDJ profiling relied on a genomic DNA template. Via MiXCR, TCRdb re-called the reads, giving one row per CDR3 protein. The data contain about 160,000 distinct CDR3 sequences, roughly 50% of them singletons. This clonotype was sampled from a human donor with aplastic anemia. V and J are TRBV29-1 and TRBJ2-7; 14 nucleotides align to TRBD2. Material: sorted CD4+, CD8+, or CD8+CD57+ T cells (not recorded which) from PBMCs. The CDR3 spells CSAKTGLAGGGYEQYF. In DNA form, the CDR3 reads TGCAGCGCCAAGACCGGACTAGCGGGAGGTGGGTACGAGCAGTACTTC.